This T cell receptor beta chain derives from a study of T cell responses to AZD1222 COVID-19 vaccine. Study as a whole: Timing groups of about 4 and about 12 weeks for second doses were pooled.

Whole-study results and caveats: Repertoires in all cases were sampled only once the peak T cell response had passed.

The repertoire was sequenced with immunoSEQ multiplex PCR; TCRdb's copy has only in-frame clones and lacks some. The table includes 100,000 to 150,000 clones, nearly 90% detected once. CDR1 is SGHAT and CDR2 is FQNNGV in the germline V gene. Trimming took 0 bases from V and 2 from J, leaving 3 bases between them. The CDR3 length is 13 residues. This clone turned up a few times. As yet, its antigen is unknown. This TCR came from an adult in good health. The V call is TRBV11-2, the J call TRBJ2-3; D not resolved. The sample was peripheral blood, taken on day 0 of AZD1222 vaccination. The CDR3, as DNA: TGTGCCAGCAGCTTAGACCTCACAGATACGCAGTATTTT. It is translated as CASSLDLTDTQYF.